Below are 27 T cell receptor beta chains sequenced from a single sample in a study of T cells in Graves' hyperthyroidism and ophthalmopathy. Amplification of TCR beta CDR3 regions used RNA as the template. HTBI primers drove first-round RT-PCR of the TCR CDR3. In TCRdb, the multiplex PCR reads were re-called with MiXCR into one record per CDR3 protein. The sample has more than 350,000 distinct CDR3 sequences; 12% to 15% are singletons. The sample taken for sequencing was blood. The receptors originated from a woman aged 55-69 years with Graves' ophthalmopathy.

This clonotype was seen many times. V gene TRBV7-8 combines with J gene TRBJ2-7; D not resolved. The CDR3 is 13 amino acids. In germline, CDR1 is SGHVS, CDR2 FQNEAQ. The V end lost 1 base, the J end lost 5 bases, and 9 bases lay between the germline ends. The CDR3 protein is CASSLDSYHEQYF. As DNA, the CDR3 is TGTGCCAGCAGCTTAGACAGCTATCACGAGCAGTACTTC.

This clonotype came up many times. The chain carries TRBV28 and TRBJ2-1; the D is unclear. V lost 3 bases and J lost 8, with 20 bases in between. The germline gives CDR1 MDHEN, CDR2 SYDVKM. This CDR3 is built from 16 residues. The CDR3 nucleotides are TGTGCCAGCAGTTTGTCGCCGCATCCCCCTTTTGATGAGCAGTTCTTC. It specifies CASSLSPHPPFDEQFF.

A word on this clonotype: The CDR3 does not end in the conserved phenylalanine or tryptophan, so this is likely a read error. The chain uses TRBV7-2 and TRBJ2-5; TRBD1 or TRBD2 may be the D gene (7 bases each). Germline V lookup: CDR1 SGHTA, CDR2 FQGNSA. This CDR3 spans 13 amino acids. CDR3 DNA: TGTGCTAGTCAGGGGGGCGGGGGAGAGACCCAGTACCTC. Its protein product is CASQGGGGETQYL.

The count of this clonotype is one. V is TRBV20-1 and J is TRBJ2-3, with 10 bases aligning to TRBD2. The germline V gene has CDR1 DFQATT and CDR2 SNEGSKA (reference sequence). V trimming: 5 bases; J trimming: 1 base; junction bases outside the gene matches: 6. This CDR3 contains 15 residues. For the CDR3, the DNA is TGCAGTGCTGAAACTAGCGGGAAGGGCACAGATACGCAGTATTTT. It specifies CSAETSGKGTDTQYF.

This clonotype has ten or more counts. The chain combines TRBV27 with TRBJ2-1, with 7 bases aligning to TRBD2. The CDR3 consists of 15 residues. After removal of 0 bases from V and 2 bases from J, the junction contained 1 base not matched to a gene. Germline CDR1 is MNHEY and CDR2 is SMNVEV (reference sequence). CDR3 bases: TGTGCCAGCAGTTTATCGGGGGGGGCCTACAATGAGCAGTTCTTC. Protein product: CASSLSGGAYNEQFF.

The chain joins TRBV24-1 to TRBJ2-1, with 8 bases lining up with TRBD2. CDR1 KGHDR and CDR2 SFDVKD come from the germline V gene. CDR3 length equals 17 residues. After removal of 4 bases from V and 1 base from J, the junction contained 8 bases not matched to a gene. The CDR3 region has the DNA TGTGCCACCAGTGACCCCGGACTAGCAGCATCCTACAATGAGCAGTTCTTC. Its translation: CATSDPGLAASYNEQFF.

This clonotype was detected ten times or more. The gene calls are TRBV28 and TRBJ2-3; 12 bases align to TRBD2. V lost 3 bases and J lost 6; bases outside the gene matches: 7. Germline CDR1 MDHEN, CDR2 SYDVKM. CDR3 length equals 16 residues. The CDR3 coding sequence is TGTGCCAGCAGTTTCTCGACTAGCGGGAGAGGTGATACGCAGTATTTT. This translates into CASSFSTSGRGDTQYF.

This clonotype was found many times. The V gene is TRBV2, the J gene TRBJ1-1, with a possible D match to TRBD1 (5 bases). The CDR3 extends over 15 amino acids. Germline CDR1 SNHLY, CDR2 FYNNEI. Trimming cost V 7 bases and J 0 bases, with 15 bases left between them. As DNA, the CDR3 is TGTGCCAGCAAAGTGGAGGGGAACATGAACACTGAAGCTTTCTTT. Residues: CASKVEGNMNTEAFF.

The table lists this clonotype with many counts. The chain has TRBV7-3 and TRBJ2-1, with D perhaps being TRBD1 or TRBD2 (6 bases each). The V end was cut by 2 bases, the J end by 2 bases, with 10 bases between. There are 15 residues in the CDR3. Per the germline V gene, CDR1 is SGHTA and CDR2 is FQGTGA. The CDR3 spells CASSLLEGAYNEQFF. CDR3 bases: TGTGCCAGCAGCTTATTGGAGGGGGCCTACAATGAGCAGTTCTTC.

There are many counts of this clonotype. This rearrangement joins TRBV18 to TRBJ2-5; D is perhaps TRBD2 (6 bases). Germline V gene data show CDR1 as KGHSH and CDR2 as LQKENI. The CDR3 loop spans 17 amino acids. The V end lost 2 bases, the J end lost 2 bases, and 18 bases lay between the germline ends. CDR3 sequence reads: CASSPAWGESSQETQYF. CDR3 DNA sequence: TGTGCCAGCTCACCAGCTTGGGGGGAGTCCTCTCAAGAGACCCAGTACTTC.

This clonotype was recorded many times. The CDR3: CASSPSRYNEQFF. CDR3 DNA sequence: TGTGCCAGCAGCCCAAGTAGGTACAATGAGCAGTTCTTC. The V call is TRBV11-2, the J call TRBJ2-1; D ambiguous. The CDR3 spans 13 residues. Trimming left V 5 bases short and J 4 bases short, with 9 bases between. The germline CDR1 and CDR2 sequences are SGHAT and FQNNGV.

This clonotype occurred many times. V gene TRBV30 combines with J gene TRBJ2-2; weak D call: TRBD2 (6 bases). There are 16 residues in the CDR3. The ends were cut back, 7 bases at V and 2 bases at J, with 20 bases in the middle. Per the germline V gene, CDR1 is GTSNPN and CDR2 is SVGIG (reference sequence). The CDR3 loop reads CASIIAGTANTGELFF. The CDR3 DNA reads TGTGCCTCTATCATTGCCGGGACTGCTAACACCGGGGAGCTGTTTTTT.

This clonotype occurred many times. The rearrangement joins TRBV7-3 to TRBJ2-2; the match to TRBD1 covers 9 bases. Unmatched junction bases numbered 3, after V lost 5 bases and J lost 2 bases. The germline V gene has CDR1 SGHTA and CDR2 FQGTGA. The CDR3 is 15 residues long. The CDR3 here is CASSPTGGNTGELFF. As DNA, the CDR3 is TGTGCCAGCAGCCCTACAGGGGGCAACACCGGGGAGCTGTTTTTT.

As to this clonotype: A much larger clone lies one base from this, so it may be a read error. The rearrangement links TRBV11-1 to TRBJ2-3; 8 bases align to TRBD1. The CDR3 is 15 residues long. Trimming removed 4 bases from V and 2 bases from J; junction bases left unmatched: 5. CDR1 and CDR2 from the germline V gene are SGHAT and FQDESV (reference sequence). CDR3 region: CASSSRQGITDTQYF. The CDR3 bases are TGTGCCAGCAGCTCGAGACAGGGGATCACAGATACGCAGTATTTT.

The sample holds a few counts of this clonotype. This chain joins TRBV5-1 and TRBJ2-5; 7 nucleotides align to TRBD1. CDR1 SGHRS and CDR2 YFSETQ come from the germline V gene. Germline trimming cut 5 bases from V and 4 bases from J; bases unmatched to any gene: 2. CDR3 length: 12 residues. This CDR3 reads CASRDRVETQYF. The CDR3 DNA reads as TGCGCCAGCAGAGACAGGGTAGAGACCCAGTACTTC. The complete variable domain, with remaining parts taken from reference TRBV5-1 and TRBJ2-5, reads KAGVTQTPRYLIKTRGQQVTLSCSPISGHRSVSWYQQTPGQGLQFLFEYFSETQRNKGNFPGRFSGRQFSNSRSEMNVSTLELGDSALYLCASRDRVETQYFGPGTRLLVL.

J is TRBJ1-5 and V is TRBV19, with 8 nucleotides matching TRBD1. The CDR3 runs to 15 residues. CDR1 and CDR2 from the germline V gene are LNHDA and SQIVND (reference sequence). V gave up 6 bases and J gave up 6 bases; unmatched junction bases: 10. The CDR3 reads CASSPQTGEGQPQHF. CDR3 DNA: TGTGCCAGTAGCCCTCAGACAGGGGAGGGTCAGCCCCAGCATTTT. The variable domain in full, completed from reference TRBV19 and TRBJ1-5, reads DGGITQSPKYLFRKEGQNVTLSCEQNLNHDAMYWYRQDPGQGLRLIYYSQIVNDFQKGDIAEGYSVSREKKESFPLTVTSAQKNPTAFYLCASSPQTGEGQPQHFGDGTRLSIL.

V and J are TRBV6-2 or TRBV6-3 and TRBJ1-1, with 7 bases matching TRBD1. The ends lost 2 bases at V and 2 bases at J; junction bases unmatched: 5. The CDR3 runs 15 residues. Germline V gene lookup returns CDR1 MNHEY and CDR2 SVGEGT. This CDR3 is CASSYGDRPNTEAFF. The CDR3 bases are TGTGCCAGCAGTTACGGGGACAGACCCAACACTGAAGCTTTCTTT.

This clonotype was seen repeatedly, ten times or more. The chain employs TRBV12-3 or TRBV12-4 and TRBJ1-5, with D uncertain. V lost 3 bases and J lost 6, with 12 bases in between. This CDR3 has 14 amino acids. The CDR3 loop is CASSLGNGVQPQHF. The CDR3 nucleotides read TGTGCCAGCAGTTTGGGTAACGGGGTTCAGCCCCAGCATTTT.

There are a few counts of this clonotype. This sequence joins TRBV19 and TRBJ2-3; 7 positions agree with TRBD2. The trim removed 4 bases at V and 4 bases at J, leaving 8 bases unmatched. The CDR3 loop spans 15 amino acids. CDR1 and CDR2 (germline): LNHDA, SQIVND (reference sequence). CDR3 nucleotides: TGTGCCAGTAGTACTGCGGGAGATCTCCCAGATACGCAGTATTTT. Its translation: CASSTAGDLPDTQYF.

This chain connects TRBV5-1 to TRBJ2-5; 8 nucleotides match TRBD2. The CDR3 loop spans 14 amino acids. V was clipped by 4 bases and J by 3 bases; unmatched bases: 5. CDR1 is SGHRS and CDR2 is YFSETQ in the germline V gene. The CDR3 DNA is TGCGCCAGCAGCATGCCGGGACTAGAAGAGACCCAGTACTTC. Amino acid sequence: CASSMPGLEETQYF.

The chain carries TRBV2 and TRBJ2-2; D is perhaps TRBD2 (5 bases). CDR1 SNHLY and CDR2 FYNNEI come from the germline V gene. Trimming shortened V by 3 bases and J by 7 bases, and 15 bases separated the two germline ends. The CDR3 sequence is 15 residues long. This CDR3 reads CASSEREGGIGELFF. The DNA for the CDR3 is TGTGCCAGCAGTGAGCGTGAGGGTGGGATCGGGGAGCTGTTTTTT.

This clonotype was seen a few times. DNA of the CDR3: TGTGCCAGCAGTTCGGGACAGAACTCTGGAAACACCATATATTTT. This gives the protein CASSSGQNSGNTIYF. The chain is built from TRBV12-3 or TRBV12-4 and TRBJ1-3; 7 positions agree with TRBD1. After removal of 4 bases from V and 0 bases from J, the junction contained 3 bases not matched to a gene. This CDR3 spans 15 amino acids.

The chain couples TRBV19 to TRBJ1-5, with 9 bases that match TRBD1. The CDR3 is 16 amino acids. CDR1 and CDR2 from the germline V gene are LNHDA and SQIVND (reference sequence). Losses at the gene ends were 5 bases for V and 6 bases for J; bases not matched to a gene: 11. The CDR3 DNA follows: TGTGCCAGTAGTCCCGGGACAGGGCCCATTGGTCAGCCCCAGCATTTT. Its protein product is CASSPGTGPIGQPQHF. The full variable domain, completed using reference TRBV19 and TRBJ1-5, is DGGITQSPKYLFRKEGQNVTLSCEQNLNHDAMYWYRQDPGQGLRLIYYSQIVNDFQKGDIAEGYSVSREKKESFPLTVTSAQKNPTAFYLCASSPGTGPIGQPQHFGDGTRLSIL.

A few counts support this clonotype. The rearrangement uses TRBV30 and TRBJ1-2, with 7 bases fitting TRBD1. Per the germline V gene, CDR1 is GTSNPN and CDR2 is SVGIG (reference sequence). This CDR3 is built from 14 residues. J lost 0 bases, V lost 3 bases, and 4 bases had no gene match. CDR3 residues: CAWSTTGTNYGYTF. CDR3 DNA: TGTGCCTGGAGCACGACAGGGACTAACTATGGCTACACCTTC.

The rearrangement uses TRBV7-2 and TRBJ2-7; 10 bases match TRBD2. Per the germline V gene, CDR1 is SGHTA and CDR2 is FQGNSA. The J segment lost 2 bases and the V segment lost 0 bases, leaving 10 bases of the junction unmatched. The CDR3 loop spans 18 amino acids. The chain's CDR3 is CASSLAPPRAGGPYEQYF. CDR3 nucleotide sequence: TGTGCCAGCAGCTTAGCCCCACCTCGAGCGGGAGGGCCCTACGAGCAGTACTTC. Full variable domain (outside the CDR3, taken from reference TRBV7-2 and TRBJ2-7): GAGVSQSPSNKVTEKGKDVELRCDPISGHTALYWYRQSLGQGLEFLIYFQGNSAPDKSGLPSDRFSAERTGGSVSTLTIQRTQQEDSAVYLCASSLAPPRAGGPYEQYFGPGTRLTVT.

This clonotype has a handful of counts. The chain carries TRBV12-3 or TRBV12-4 and TRBJ1-5; no clear D gene. V lost 5 bases and J 3 bases, leaving 11 bases between the germline ends. CDR3 length equals 14 residues. In DNA, the CDR3 is TGTGCCAGCAGTGAGTACGATCTCAATCAGCCCCAGCATTTT. Residues: CASSEYDLNQPQHF.

This clonotype was counted at least ten times. The J gene is TRBJ2-3, the V gene TRBV5-6; D is perhaps TRBD2 (5 bases). Germline V gene sequence: CDR1 SGHDT, CDR2 YYEEEE. The CDR3 length is 15 residues. Trimming pared 4 bases from V and 1 base from J, leaving 13 bases between. The CDR3 sequence is CASSPGWRRTDTQYF. The CDR3 nucleotides are TGTGCCAGCAGCCCTGGATGGAGGCGCACAGATACGCAGTATTTT.